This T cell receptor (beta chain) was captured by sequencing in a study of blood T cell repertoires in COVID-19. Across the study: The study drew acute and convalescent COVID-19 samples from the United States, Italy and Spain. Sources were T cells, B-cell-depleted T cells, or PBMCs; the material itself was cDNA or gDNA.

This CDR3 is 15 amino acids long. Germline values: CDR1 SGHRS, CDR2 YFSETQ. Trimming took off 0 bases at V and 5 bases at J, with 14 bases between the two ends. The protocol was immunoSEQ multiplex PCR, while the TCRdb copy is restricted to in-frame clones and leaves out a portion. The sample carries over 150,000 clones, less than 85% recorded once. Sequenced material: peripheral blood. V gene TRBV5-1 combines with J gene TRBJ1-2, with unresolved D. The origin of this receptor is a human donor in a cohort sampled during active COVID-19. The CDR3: CASSLAAGSGYGYTF. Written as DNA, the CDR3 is TGCGCCAGCAGCTTGGCCGCGGGGAGTGGGTATGGCTACACCTTC.